This T cell receptor beta chain was identified in a study of glioma-infiltrating T cells after dendritic cell vaccination. TCRB CDR3 was amplified from 2 ug genomic DNA or less. Using immunoSEQ multiplex PCR, the repertoire was profiled, and TCRdb retains in-frame clones only, with some absent. Of about 76,000 clones listed, roughly 91% were seen once; the top ten hold approximately 2.4%. Documented time point: after dendritic cell vaccination, including at tumor progression/relapse. V was clipped by 0 bases and J by 4 bases, with 12 bases between them. CDR1 and CDR2 (germline): SGHRS, YFSETQ. The CDR3 consists of 15 residues.

The chain links TRBV5-1 to TRBJ2-3; D perhaps matches TRBD2 (5 bases). The clonotype comes from a human donor with glioblastoma. This specimen consisted of blood, obtained after dendritic cell vaccination. The CDR3 nucleotides are TGCGCCAGCAGCTTGGTATCCGCCGGGGCAGATACGCAGTATTTT. Translated: CASSLVSAGADTQYF.